The clone carrying this T cell receptor beta chain was seen once. This sample stems from a study of siplizumab effects on memory and regulatory T cells. The CDR3 is 15 amino acids. Trimming at V came to 6 bases and at J to 4 bases, leaving 7 bases not matched to a gene. Germline V CDR1 and CDR2: PRHDT, FYEKMQ (reference sequence). Profiled with immunoSEQ multiplex PCR; TCRdb holds only in-frame clones, not every one. The data hold about 100,000 clones, with 80% to 95% observed a single time. Sequencing was performed on CD4+ T cells sorted from blood. The sequence derives from a human donor in good health. V usage is TRBV13 and J usage is TRBJ2-5; 11 bases agree with TRBD2. CDR3 in DNA: TGTGCCAGCAGTTATAGCGGGGGGGCCCGAGAGACCCAGTACTTC. Translating it yields CASSYSGGARETQYF. The full variable domain, in which reference TRBV13 and TRBJ2-5 provide the parts outside the CDR3, is AAGVIQSPRHLIKEKRETATLKCYPIPRHDTVYWYQQGPGQDPQFLISFYEKMQSDKGSIPDRFSAQQFSDYHSELNMSSLELGDSALYFCASSYSGGARETQYFGPGTRLLVL.